The 18 T cell receptor beta chains below all came from one sample that was sequenced in a study of cytomegalovirus exposure and HLA in healthy donors (dated by TCRdb to between 2016 and 2019). The library was generated by the immunoSEQ multiplex PCR assay. The immuneACCESS repertoire file appears here via TCRdb, limited to in-frame rearrangements. These files lack a portion of the clones; in checked studies, under half of the deficit traces to unresolved V genes, and the cause of the others is not known. Across this sample there are about 360,000 clones, with roughly 90% seen only once. The top ten constitute over 0.75% of the sample. Source material: PBMCs. The source is a woman under 30 in good health and CMV-seronegative.

The CDR3 sequence is CSVDGHTSVLVNEQFF. DNA of the CDR3: TGCAGCGTTGACGGTCATACTTCGGTTTTGGTAAATGAGCAGTTCTTC. The chain joins TRBV29-1 to TRBJ2-1; D call uncertain. CDR1 and CDR2 from the germline V gene are SQVTM and ANQGSEA. V gave up 3 bases and J gave up 7 bases, with 22 bases separating them. CDR3 length: 16 residues.

The V gene is TRBV6-1, the J gene TRBJ2-1, with TRBD1 identical over 8 bases. The trim removed 2 bases at V and 8 bases at J, leaving 8 bases unmatched. Germline V gives CDR1 MNHNS, CDR2 SASEGT. The CDR3 spans 15 residues. CDR3 residues: CASSELQGAVDEQFF. The CDR3 nucleotides are TGTGCCAGCAGTGAACTGCAGGGGGCGGTGGATGAGCAGTTCTTC.

The V and J genes are TRBV6-1 and TRBJ2-1, with D possibly matching TRBD1 (5 bases). There are 14 residues in the CDR3. V lost 2 bases to trimming and J lost 9 bases, with 14 bases between them. The germline V gene encodes CDR1 MNHNS and CDR2 SASEGT. The CDR3 DNA follows: TGTGCCAGCAGTGAATGGTATGCAGGGCGTGAGCAGTTCTTC. Translated: CASSEWYAGREQFF.

The CDR3: CASSPGRGRANEKLFF. Written as DNA, the CDR3 is TGTGCCAGCAGCCCCGGGAGGGGGAGGGCTAATGAAAAACTGTTTTTT. This chain connects TRBV28 to TRBJ1-4, with D maybe TRBD1 (6 bases). V was trimmed by 6 bases and J by 3 bases, leaving 17 bases between them. Germline-derived CDR1 and CDR2 are MDHEN and SYDVKM. This CDR3 region has 16 residues.

The chain links TRBV14 to TRBJ2-7; 10 bases fit TRBD2. V gave up 1 base and J gave up 3 bases; unmatched junction bases: 6. The CDR3 consists of 16 residues. Germline V gene sequence: CDR1 SGHDN, CDR2 FVKESK. CDR3 loop: CASSQGAVAGGYEQYF. CDR3 nucleotide sequence: TGTGCCAGCAGCCAAGGGGCTGTAGCGGGAGGCTACGAGCAGTACTTC.

The CDR3 DNA sequence: TGTGCCAGCTCCAGGGGGCTTGACACCGGGGAGCTGTTTTTT. It yields the protein CASSRGLDTGELFF. The chain links TRBV6-1 to TRBJ2-2, with 8 bases fitting TRBD1. The CDR3 consists of 14 residues. Germline V gene data show CDR1 as MNHNS and CDR2 as SASEGT. V shed 8 bases, J shed 3 bases, and the junction held 5 bases outside the gene matches.

The J gene is TRBJ2-7, the V gene TRBV5-4; the match to TRBD2 covers 8 bases. Germline assignment: CDR1 SGHNT and CDR2 YYREEE (reference sequence). V trimming: 3 bases; J trimming: 7 bases; junction bases outside the gene matches: 9. The CDR3 is made up of 14 amino acids. The CDR3 nucleotides are TGTGCCAGCAGCTGGATTAGCGGGAACGGGGAGCAGTACTTC. Its protein product is CASSWISGNGEQYF.

CDR3 residues: CASSFAGAPSYEQYF. In nucleotides, the CDR3 is TGTGCCAGCAGCTTCGCAGGGGCGCCCTCCTACGAGCAGTACTTC. The V call is TRBV7-6, the J call TRBJ2-7, with TRBD1 as a possible D gene (6 bases). The germline CDR1 and CDR2 sequences are SGHVS and FNYEAQ. This CDR3 is built from 15 residues. The V gene lost 3 bases and the J gene lost 0 bases, with 12 bases spanning the gap.

This sequence joins TRBV18 and TRBJ2-3; 8 bases are a match to TRBD2. This CDR3 comprises 17 residues. Germline-derived CDR1 and CDR2 are KGHSH and LQKENI. The V segment lost 3 bases and the J segment 1 base; nucleotides outside the gene matches: 9. CDR3 nucleotide sequence: TGTGCCAGCTCACCCACCGGGGAACTAGCGGGCACAGATACGCAGTATTTT. Its protein product is CASSPTGELAGTDTQYF.

CDR3 residues: CASMGSYAGGIGELFF. The CDR3 DNA sequence: TGTGCCAGCATGGGGAGTTATGCGGGGGGGATCGGGGAGCTGTTTTTT. The rearrangement uses TRBV28 and TRBJ2-2; TRBD2 aligns across 9 bases. The CDR3 extends over 16 amino acids. V lost 7 bases and J lost 7; bases outside the gene matches: 13. Germline CDR1 MDHEN, CDR2 SYDVKM.

The chain is built from TRBV5-1 and TRBJ1-5, with TRBD1 identical over 10 bases. The CDR3 spans 20 residues. V gave up 3 bases and J gave up 4 bases; unmatched junction bases: 19. Germline-derived CDR1 and CDR2 are SGHRS and YFSETQ. CDR3 region: CASSSKRDRGLVGKNQPQHF. CDR3 nucleotides: TGCGCCAGCAGCTCGAAGCGGGACAGGGGATTGGTGGGAAAAAATCAGCCCCAGCATTTT.

This clone came up once. V is TRBV5-1 and J is TRBJ2-5; a weak D match, TRBD1 (5 bases). The V end lost 4 bases, the J end lost 4 bases, and 17 bases lay between the germline ends. The CDR3 contains 15 residues. Germline-derived CDR1 and CDR2 are SGHRS and YFSETQ. CDR3 in DNA: TGCGCCAGCAGCCCTCAGAGGACACCGGGAGAGACCCAGTACTTC. It encodes CASSPQRTPGETQYF.

This clone came up once. The chain couples TRBV7-8 to TRBJ1-3; no reliable D call. V was pared by 5 bases and J by 2 bases, with 16 bases between. Germline V gives CDR1 SGHVS, CDR2 FQNEAQ. This CDR3 spans 16 amino acids. The chain's CDR3 is CASSIRTSGAGNTIYF. The CDR3 bases are TGTGCCAGCAGCATTAGGACTTCTGGAGCTGGAAACACCATATATTTT.

The gene calls are TRBV27 and TRBJ2-5, with 7 positions matching TRBD2. Germline lookup yields CDR1 MNHEY and CDR2 SMNVEV (reference sequence). Trimming took 6 bases from V and 2 from J; bases not matched to a gene: 9. The CDR3 runs 15 residues. The CDR3 protein is CASSRGWEGQETQYF. In DNA, the CDR3 is TGTGCCAGCAGCCGAGGGTGGGAGGGACAAGAGACCCAGTACTTC.

V usage is TRBV19 and J usage is TRBJ1-1, with a tentative D call TRBD1 (6 bases). The ends were cut back, 6 bases at V and 3 bases at J, with 11 bases in the middle. The V gene's germline CDR1 is LNHDA and CDR2 SQIVND (reference sequence). The CDR3 length is 13 residues. As DNA, the CDR3 is TGTGCCAGTAGGGACAGCTTTGACACTGAAGCTTTCTTT. Translating it yields CASRDSFDTEAFF.

The chain joins TRBV5-1 to TRBJ2-7; TRBD2 aligns across 8 bases. The CDR3 has 16 residues. The trim removed 4 bases at V and 1 base at J, leaving 10 bases unmatched. Looked up from germline, CDR1 is SGHRS and CDR2 is YFSETQ. The CDR3 DNA sequence: TGCGCCAGCAGCCGTCCCGGGACTAGTCGGTCCTACGAGCAGTACTTC. It translates to CASSRPGTSRSYEQYF. Together with reference TRBV5-1 and TRBJ2-7, the CDR3 gives the full variable domain: KAGVTQTPRYLIKTRGQQVTLSCSPISGHRSVSWYQQTPGQGLQFLFEYFSETQRNKGNFPGRFSGRQFSNSRSEMNVSTLELGDSALYLCASSRPGTSRSYEQYFGPGTRLTVT.

In nucleotides, the CDR3 is TGTGCCAGCAGCCCAGCGACAGGGGTCCCCTACGAGCAGTACTTC. This gives the protein CASSPATGVPYEQYF. The rearrangement links TRBV7-9 to TRBJ2-7; 8 nucleotides line up with TRBD1. The length of the CDR3 is 15 residues. Germline-derived CDR1 and CDR2 are SEHNR and FQNEAQ (reference sequence). The V segment lost 5 bases and the J segment 2 bases; nucleotides outside the gene matches: 8.

The chain is built from TRBV30 and TRBJ2-7; no reliable D call. Germline V CDR1 and CDR2: GTSNPN, SVGIG (reference sequence). V was cut by 0 bases and J by 3 bases, with 3 bases left in between. This CDR3 is built from 11 residues. The CDR3 sequence is CAWSVYYEQYF. The CDR3 DNA follows: TGTGCCTGGAGTGTCTACTACGAGCAGTACTTC.